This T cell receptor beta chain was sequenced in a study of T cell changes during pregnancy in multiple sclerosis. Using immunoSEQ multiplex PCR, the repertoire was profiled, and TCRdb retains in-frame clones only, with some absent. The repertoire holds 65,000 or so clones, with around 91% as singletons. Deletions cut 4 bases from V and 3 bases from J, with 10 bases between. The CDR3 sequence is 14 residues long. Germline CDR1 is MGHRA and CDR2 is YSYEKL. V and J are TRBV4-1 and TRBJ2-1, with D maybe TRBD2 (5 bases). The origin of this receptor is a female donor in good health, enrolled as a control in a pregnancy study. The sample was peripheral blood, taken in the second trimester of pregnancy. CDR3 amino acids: CASSPGLYYNEQFF. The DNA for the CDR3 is TGCGCCAGCAGCCCAGGACTTTACTACAATGAGCAGTTCTTC.